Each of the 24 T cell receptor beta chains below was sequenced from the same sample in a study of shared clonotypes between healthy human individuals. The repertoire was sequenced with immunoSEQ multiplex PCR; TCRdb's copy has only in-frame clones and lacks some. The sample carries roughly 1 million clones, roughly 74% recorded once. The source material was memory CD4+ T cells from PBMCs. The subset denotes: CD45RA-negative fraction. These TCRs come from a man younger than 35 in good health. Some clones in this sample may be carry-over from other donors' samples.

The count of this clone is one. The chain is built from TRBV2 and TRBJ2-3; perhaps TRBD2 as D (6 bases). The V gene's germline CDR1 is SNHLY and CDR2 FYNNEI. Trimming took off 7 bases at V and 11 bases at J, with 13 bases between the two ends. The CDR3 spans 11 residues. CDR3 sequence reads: CASMLSGGQYF. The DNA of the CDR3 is TGTGCCAGCATGCTTTCCGGGGGGCAGTATTTT.

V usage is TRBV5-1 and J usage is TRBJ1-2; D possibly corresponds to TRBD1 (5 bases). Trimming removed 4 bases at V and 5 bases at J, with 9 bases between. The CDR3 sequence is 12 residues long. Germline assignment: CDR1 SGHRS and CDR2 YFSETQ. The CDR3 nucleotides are TGCGCCAGCAGCGTCGCAGGGTATGGCTACACCTTC. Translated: CASSVAGYGYTF.

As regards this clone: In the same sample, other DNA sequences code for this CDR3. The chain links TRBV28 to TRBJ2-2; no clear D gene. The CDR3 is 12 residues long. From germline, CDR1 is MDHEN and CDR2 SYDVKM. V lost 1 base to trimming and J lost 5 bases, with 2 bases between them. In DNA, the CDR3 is TGTGCCAGCAGTTTATTGACCGGGGAGCTGTTTTTT. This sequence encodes CASSLLTGELFF.

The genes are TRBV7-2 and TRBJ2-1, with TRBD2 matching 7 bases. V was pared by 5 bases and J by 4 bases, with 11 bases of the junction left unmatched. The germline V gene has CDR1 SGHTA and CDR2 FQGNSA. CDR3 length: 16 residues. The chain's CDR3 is CASSPRLAQTYNEQFF. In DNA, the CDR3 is TGTGCCAGCAGCCCGAGACTAGCCCAGACTTACAATGAGCAGTTCTTC.

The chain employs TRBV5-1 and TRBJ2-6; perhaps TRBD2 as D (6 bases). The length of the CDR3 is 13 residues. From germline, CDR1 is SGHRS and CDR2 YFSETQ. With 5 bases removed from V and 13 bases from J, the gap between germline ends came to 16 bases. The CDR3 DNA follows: TGCGCCAGCAGTGGGGGAGGATCAGAAGTCCTGACTTTC. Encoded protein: CASSGGGSEVLTF.

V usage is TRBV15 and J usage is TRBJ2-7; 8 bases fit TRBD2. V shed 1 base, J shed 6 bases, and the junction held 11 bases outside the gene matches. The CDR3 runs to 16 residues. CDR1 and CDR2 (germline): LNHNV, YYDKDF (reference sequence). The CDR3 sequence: CATSRGAVRGAGEQYF. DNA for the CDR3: TGTGCCACCAGCAGAGGGGCCGTGCGGGGGGCTGGCGAGCAGTACTTC.

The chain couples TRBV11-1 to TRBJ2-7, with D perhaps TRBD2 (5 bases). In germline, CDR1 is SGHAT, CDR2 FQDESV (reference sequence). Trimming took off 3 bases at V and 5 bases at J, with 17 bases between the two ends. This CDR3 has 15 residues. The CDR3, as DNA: TGTGCCAGCAGCTTGGTTTTGGGAGTAGGAAACGAGCAGTACTTC. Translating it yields CASSLVLGVGNEQYF.

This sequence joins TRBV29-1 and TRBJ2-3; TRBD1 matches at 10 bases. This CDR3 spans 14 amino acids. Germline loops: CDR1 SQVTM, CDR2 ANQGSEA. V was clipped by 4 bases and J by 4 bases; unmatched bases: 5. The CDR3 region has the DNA TGCAGCGTTGCCCGGGACAGGGGTTCAGATACGCAGTATTTT. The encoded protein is CSVARDRGSDTQYF.

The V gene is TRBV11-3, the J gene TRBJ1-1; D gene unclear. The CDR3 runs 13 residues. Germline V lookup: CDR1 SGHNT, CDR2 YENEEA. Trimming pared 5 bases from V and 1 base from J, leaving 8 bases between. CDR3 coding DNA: TGTGCCAGCAGCGAACCATGGAACACTGAAGCTTTCTTT. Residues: CASSEPWNTEAFF.

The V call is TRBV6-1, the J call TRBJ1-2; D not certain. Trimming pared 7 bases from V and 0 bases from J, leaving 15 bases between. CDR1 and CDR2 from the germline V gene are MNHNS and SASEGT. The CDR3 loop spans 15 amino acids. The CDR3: CASNDWSGPNYGYTF. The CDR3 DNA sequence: TGTGCCAGCAATGATTGGTCGGGCCCTAACTATGGCTACACCTTC.

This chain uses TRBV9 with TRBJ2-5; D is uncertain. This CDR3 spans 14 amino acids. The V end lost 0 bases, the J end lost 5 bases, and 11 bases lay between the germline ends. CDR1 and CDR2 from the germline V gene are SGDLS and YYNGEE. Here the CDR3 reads CASSVDTGRETQYF. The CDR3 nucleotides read TGTGCCAGCAGCGTAGACACGGGCAGGGAGACCCAGTACTTC.

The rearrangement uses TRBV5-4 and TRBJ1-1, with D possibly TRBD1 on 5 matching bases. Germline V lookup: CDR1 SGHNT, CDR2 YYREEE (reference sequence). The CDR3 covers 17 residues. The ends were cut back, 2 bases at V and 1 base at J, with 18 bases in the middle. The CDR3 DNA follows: TGTGCCAGCAGCTTTGAGCAAGGGGAAGGTGGGAACACTGAAGCTTTCTTT. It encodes CASSFEQGEGGNTEAFF.

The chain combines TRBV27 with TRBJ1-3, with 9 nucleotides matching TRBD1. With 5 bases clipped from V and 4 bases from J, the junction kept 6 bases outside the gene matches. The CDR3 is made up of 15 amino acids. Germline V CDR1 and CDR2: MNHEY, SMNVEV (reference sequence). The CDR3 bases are TGTGCCAGCAGTCCACAGGGGGCTGTCGGAAACACCATATATTTT. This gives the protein CASSPQGAVGNTIYF.

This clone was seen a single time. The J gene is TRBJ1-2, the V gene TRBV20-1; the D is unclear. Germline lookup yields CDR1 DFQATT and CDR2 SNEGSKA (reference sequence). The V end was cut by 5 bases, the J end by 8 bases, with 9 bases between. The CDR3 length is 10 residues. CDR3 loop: CSAARGGYTF. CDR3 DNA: TGCAGTGCTGCCCGAGGCGGCTACACCTTC.

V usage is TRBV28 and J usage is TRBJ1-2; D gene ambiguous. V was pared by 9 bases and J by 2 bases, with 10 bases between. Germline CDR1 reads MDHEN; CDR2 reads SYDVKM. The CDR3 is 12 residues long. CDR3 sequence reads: CASGFVNYGYTF. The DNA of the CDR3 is TGTGCCAGTGGATTCGTCAACTATGGCTACACCTTC.

The CDR3 protein is CASSETGPSYEQYF. CDR3 coding DNA: TGTGCCAGCAGCGAGACAGGGCCCTCCTACGAGCAGTACTTC. The chain combines TRBV9 with TRBJ2-7; 7 positions match TRBD1. Germline V gene sequence: CDR1 SGDLS, CDR2 YYNGEE. The CDR3 runs to 14 residues. Trimming at V came to 3 bases and at J to 0 bases, leaving 3 bases not matched to a gene.

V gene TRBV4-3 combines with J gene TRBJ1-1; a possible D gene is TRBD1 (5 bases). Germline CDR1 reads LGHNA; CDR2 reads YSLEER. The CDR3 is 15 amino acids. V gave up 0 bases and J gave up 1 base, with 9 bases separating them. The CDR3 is CASSQDRAKNTEAFF. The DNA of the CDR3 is TGCGCCAGCAGCCAAGACAGGGCTAAGAACACTGAAGCTTTCTTT.

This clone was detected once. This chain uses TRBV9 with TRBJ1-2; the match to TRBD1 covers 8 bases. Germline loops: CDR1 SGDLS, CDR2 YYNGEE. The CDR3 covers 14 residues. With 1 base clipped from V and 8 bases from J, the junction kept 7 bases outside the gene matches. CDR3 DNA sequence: TGTGCCAGCAGCGTAACAGGGGGTCGGTTAGGCTACACCTTC. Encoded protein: CASSVTGGRLGYTF.

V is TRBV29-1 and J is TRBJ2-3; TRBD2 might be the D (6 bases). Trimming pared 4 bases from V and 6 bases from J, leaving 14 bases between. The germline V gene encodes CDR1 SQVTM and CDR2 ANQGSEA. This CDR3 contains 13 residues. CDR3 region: CSVGRDFVDTQYF. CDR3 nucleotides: TGCAGCGTTGGGAGGGATTTCGTGGATACGCAGTATTTT.

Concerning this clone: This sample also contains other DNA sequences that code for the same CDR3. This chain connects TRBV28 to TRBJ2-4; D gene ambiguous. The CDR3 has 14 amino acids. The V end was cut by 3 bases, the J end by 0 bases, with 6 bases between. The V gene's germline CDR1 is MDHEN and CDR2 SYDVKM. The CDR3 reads CASSLPGAKNIQYF. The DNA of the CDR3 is TGTGCCAGCAGTTTGCCGGGAGCCAAAAACATTCAGTACTTC.

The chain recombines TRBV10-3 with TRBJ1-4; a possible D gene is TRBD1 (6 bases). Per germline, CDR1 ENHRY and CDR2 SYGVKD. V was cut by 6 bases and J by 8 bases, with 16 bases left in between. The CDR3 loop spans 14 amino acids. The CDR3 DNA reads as TGTGCCATCAGCGAATCAGGGGTTGTCGAAAAACTGTTTTTT. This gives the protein CAISESGVVEKLFF.

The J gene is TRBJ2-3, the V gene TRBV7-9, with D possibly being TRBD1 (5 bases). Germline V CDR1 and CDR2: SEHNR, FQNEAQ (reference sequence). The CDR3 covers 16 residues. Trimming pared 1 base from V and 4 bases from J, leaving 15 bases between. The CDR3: CASSLGVRAGADTQYF. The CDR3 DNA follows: TGTGCCAGCAGCTTAGGAGTCAGGGCTGGGGCAGATACGCAGTATTTT.

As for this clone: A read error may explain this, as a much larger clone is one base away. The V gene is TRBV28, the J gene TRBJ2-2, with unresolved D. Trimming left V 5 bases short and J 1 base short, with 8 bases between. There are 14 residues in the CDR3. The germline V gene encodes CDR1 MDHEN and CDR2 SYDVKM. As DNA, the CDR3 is TGTGCCAGCAGTCTTACACTGAACACCGGGGAGCTGTTTTTT. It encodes CASSLTLNTGELFF.

The CDR3 region has the DNA TGCAGCGTTGAAGAAGGCGGCGGGGGTTCCTACAATGAGCAGTTCTTC. The encoded protein is CSVEEGGGGSYNEQFF. This chain uses TRBV29-1 with TRBJ2-1, with TRBD2 matching over 7 bases. Trimming took 0 bases from V and 1 from J; bases not matched to a gene: 6. The germline CDR1 and CDR2 sequences are SQVTM and ANQGSEA. The CDR3 loop spans 16 amino acids.